This T cell receptor beta chain was identified in a study of blood T cell repertoires in COVID-19. Study background: Collection of acute and convalescent COVID-19 samples took place in the United States, Italy and Spain. PBMCs, B-cell-depleted T cells, or T cells provided the cDNA or gDNA that made up the material.

There are a few counts of this clone. Germline V gives CDR1 MGHRA, CDR2 YSYEKL. This CDR3 is built from 15 residues. Trimming removed 0 bases at V and 9 bases at J, with 15 bases between. Authors' data handling: Reference gene primer amplification gave nucleated cell count estimates. Clones were sequenced by immunoSEQ multiplex PCR, and TCRdb holds only the in-frame ones, with some missing. V, J and clone size reflect that table, while D and trimming were determined from the DNA. The sample contains tens of thousands of clones, roughly 83% of which appear only once. The J gene is TRBJ1-5, the V gene TRBV4-1, with no clear D. Material: peripheral blood. This clonotype was sampled from a human donor in a cohort sampled during active COVID-19. DNA of the CDR3: TGCGCCAGCAGCCAAGATTTGGCAGGCTTGGGGCCCCAGCATTTT. This codes for CASSQDLAGLGPQHF.